These T cell receptor beta chains were read from a single sample in a study of cytomegalovirus exposure and HLA in healthy donors. Sequenced by immunoSEQ multiplex PCR; TCRdb stores in-frame clones only, minus some. Of more than 100,000 clones listed, around 67% are singletons. Sequenced: PBMCs. These receptors came from a woman aged 40-49 years in good health and CMV-seronegative. Both conserved end residues are part of each CDR3. Each record gives: V gene, clone size, J gene, D gene, CDR3 length, CDR3 DNA, CDR3 protein. The D gene is left open where the match is weak. Only part of the rows carry a size: once, few, many, or a class if the clone is expanded.

v_gene: TRBV2
abundance: NA
j_gene: TRBJ1-1
d_gene: TRBD1
len: 14
CDR3nt: TGTGCCAGCAGTTGGACAGGGGGGAACACTGAAGCTTTCTTT
CDR3aa: CASSWTGGNTEAFF

v_gene: TRBV7-2
abundance: NA
j_gene: TRBJ1-3
d_gene: TRBD1
len: 15
CDR3nt: TGTGCCAGCAGCGTACAGGGGGCGCTCGGAAACACCATATATTTT
CDR3aa: CASSVQGALGNTIYF

v_gene: TRBV18
abundance: NA
j_gene: TRBJ2-5
d_gene: TRBD2
len: 15
CDR3nt: TGTGCCAGCTCCCACAATCCCGGGGGGAGAGAGACCCAGTACTTC
CDR3aa: CASSHNPGGRETQYF

v_gene: TRBV6-1
abundance: NA
j_gene: TRBJ1-5
d_gene: TRBD1
len: 15
CDR3nt: TGTGCCAGCAGCGGGACAGGGGTTGGCAATCAGCCCCAGCATTTT
CDR3aa: CASSGTGVGNQPQHF

v_gene: TRBV7-6
abundance: NA
j_gene: TRBJ1-4
d_gene: TRBD1
len: 15
CDR3nt: TGTGCCAGCAGCTTCTCAGGGGGGACTAATGAAAAACTGTTTTTT
CDR3aa: CASSFSGGTNEKLFF

v_gene: TRBV12-5
abundance: NA
j_gene: TRBJ2-5
d_gene: TRBD1
len: 15
CDR3nt: TGTGCTAGTGGCCTGGGACAGGGGACCCAAGAGACCCAGTACTTC
CDR3aa: CASGLGQGTQETQYF

v_gene: TRBV10-1
abundance: NA
j_gene: TRBJ2-7
d_gene: TRBD1
len: 18
CDR3nt: TGCGCCAGCAGCGTGCTAGTGCGTCGGGACAGTAAGGCCTACGAGCAGTACTTC
CDR3aa: CASSVLVRRDSKAYEQYF

v_gene: TRBV9
abundance: NA
j_gene: TRBJ2-5
d_gene: TRBD2
len: 16
CDR3nt: TGTGCCAGCAGCGTAGGAGTAGCGGGGGGGCGGGAGACCCAGTACTTC
CDR3aa: CASSVGVAGGRETQYF

v_gene: TRBV6-4
abundance: NA
j_gene: TRBJ2-2
d_gene: NA
len: 15
CDR3nt: TGTGCCAGCAGTGACGGGCGGGTAGCTCCCGGGGAGCTGTTTTTT
CDR3aa: CASSDGRVAPGELFF

v_gene: TRBV5-4
abundance: NA
j_gene: TRBJ2-1
d_gene: NA
len: 15
CDR3nt: TGTGCCAGCAGCCCGACAGGGGAAGGGAGGGGTGAGCAGTTCTTC
CDR3aa: CASSPTGEGRGEQFF

v_gene: TRBV7-2
abundance: NA
j_gene: TRBJ1-1
d_gene: NA
len: 15
CDR3nt: TGTGCCAGCAGCTTAGCGGGGAGAATGAACACTGAAGCTTTCTTT
CDR3aa: CASSLAGRMNTEAFF

v_gene: TRBV5-4
abundance: NA
j_gene: TRBJ1-2
d_gene: TRBD1
len: 15
CDR3nt: TGTGCCAGCAGCCCGGGGGGACAGGGTAACTATGGCTACACCTTC
CDR3aa: CASSPGGQGNYGYTF

v_gene: TRBV6-6
abundance: once
j_gene: TRBJ2-7
d_gene: NA
len: 11
CDR3nt: TGTGCCAGCAGCCGAGGGGGCGAGCAGTACTTC
CDR3aa: CASSRGGEQYF

v_gene: TRBV7-2
abundance: NA
j_gene: TRBJ1-5
d_gene: TRBD1
len: 14
CDR3nt: TGTGCCAGCAGCTTCGACAGGGGGGTTCAGCCCCAGCATTTT
CDR3aa: CASSFDRGVQPQHF

v_gene: TRBV28
abundance: NA
j_gene: TRBJ2-1
d_gene: TRBD2
len: 15
CDR3nt: TGTGCCAGCAGTACTATAGCGGGAACCTACAATGAGCAGTTCTTC
CDR3aa: CASSTIAGTYNEQFF

v_gene: TRBV9
abundance: NA
j_gene: TRBJ2-2
d_gene: NA
len: 12
CDR3nt: TGTGCCAGCAGCCGTGACACCGGGGAGCTGTTTTTT
CDR3aa: CASSRDTGELFF

v_gene: TRBV11-3
abundance: NA
j_gene: TRBJ2-1
d_gene: NA
len: 15
CDR3nt: TGTGCCAGCAGCTATTCCTTTAGCGCCAACAATGAGCAGTTCTTC
CDR3aa: CASSYSFSANNEQFF

v_gene: TRBV4-3
abundance: few
j_gene: TRBJ1-1
d_gene: TRBD1
len: 16
CDR3nt: TGCGCCAGCAGCCAAAAACCGGGACAGGGTAACACTGAAGCTTTCTTT
CDR3aa: CASSQKPGQGNTEAFF

v_gene: TRBV7-5
abundance: NA
j_gene: TRBJ1-4
d_gene: NA
len: 15
CDR3nt: TGTGCCAGAAGCCTTGCTACAGGGGGCCCTGAAAAACTGTTTTTT
CDR3aa: CARSLATGGPEKLFF

v_gene: TRBV7-2
abundance: once
j_gene: TRBJ2-2
d_gene: NA
len: 13
CDR3nt: TGTGCCAGCAGCTTCCACAGTGTAGGGGAGCTGTTTTTT
CDR3aa: CASSFHSVGELFF

v_gene: TRBV27
abundance: NA
j_gene: TRBJ2-3
d_gene: NA
len: 14
CDR3nt: TGTGCCAGCAGCACCACCTTACCGACAGGCCCGTGGTATTTT
CDR3aa: CASSTTLPTGPWYF

v_gene: TRBV7-3
abundance: NA
j_gene: TRBJ1-5
d_gene: NA
len: 15
CDR3nt: TGTGCCAGCAGCTTAAATGGGGGGGCCAGCCAGCCCCAGCATTTT
CDR3aa: CASSLNGGASQPQHF

v_gene: TRBV19
abundance: NA
j_gene: TRBJ1-3
d_gene: NA
len: 15
CDR3nt: TGTGCCAGCTGCCCCAGGGGTCTCTCTGGAAACACCATATATTTT
CDR3aa: CASCPRGLSGNTIYF

v_gene: TRBV2
abundance: few
j_gene: TRBJ2-7
d_gene: TRBD1
len: 14
CDR3nt: TGTGCCAGCAGTATTATTGGGACAGGGGTTGAGCAGTACTTC
CDR3aa: CASSIIGTGVEQYF

v_gene: TRBV27
abundance: few
j_gene: TRBJ2-7
d_gene: TRBD2
len: 15
CDR3nt: TGTGCCAGCAGTCCCCGGCGGGGGGTAGCCTACGAGCAGTACTTC
CDR3aa: CASSPRRGVAYEQYF

v_gene: TRBV6-1
abundance: NA
j_gene: TRBJ2-5
d_gene: NA
len: 12
CDR3nt: TGTGCCAGCAGTGAATCCGTGGGAGAGCAGTACTTC
CDR3aa: CASSESVGEQYF

v_gene: TRBV7-2
abundance: NA
j_gene: TRBJ2-2
d_gene: TRBD2
len: 14
CDR3nt: TGTGCCAGCAGTCCGTGGCGGGAGCCCGGGGAGCTGTTTTTT
CDR3aa: CASSPWREPGELFF

v_gene: TRBV9
abundance: NA
j_gene: TRBJ2-7
d_gene: NA
len: 13
CDR3nt: TGTGCCAGCAGCCCGCGAGGTCGGGGAGAGCAGTACTTC
CDR3aa: CASSPRGRGEQYF

v_gene: TRBV27
abundance: few
j_gene: TRBJ1-2
d_gene: TRBD1
len: 15
CDR3nt: TGTGCCAGCAGTACGCGACAGGGCCCTAACTATGGCTACACCTTC
CDR3aa: CASSTRQGPNYGYTF

v_gene: TRBV6-5
abundance: NA
j_gene: TRBJ1-2
d_gene: NA
len: 11
CDR3nt: TGTGCCAGCAGGGCTTTAAAAGGCTACACCTTC
CDR3aa: CASRALKGYTF

v_gene: TRBV7-8
abundance: NA
j_gene: TRBJ2-7
d_gene: NA
len: 15
CDR3nt: TGTGCCAGCAGCTTAATACTAGGCGAGTCTTACGAGCAGTACTTC
CDR3aa: CASSLILGESYEQYF

v_gene: TRBV28
abundance: NA
j_gene: TRBJ2-7
d_gene: TRBD1
len: 13
CDR3nt: TGTGCCAGCAGGGGACAGGGGATCTACGAGCAGTACTTC
CDR3aa: CASRGQGIYEQYF

v_gene: TRBV27
abundance: few
j_gene: TRBJ2-7
d_gene: TRBD2
len: 16
CDR3nt: TGTGCCAGCAGACAAGCGGGGGGCACTCGATCCTACGAGCAGTACTTC
CDR3aa: CASRQAGGTRSYEQYF

v_gene: TRBV5-1
abundance: NA
j_gene: TRBJ1-2
d_gene: NA
len: 13
CDR3nt: TGCGCCAGCAGCTTGGCCGGGGGGCATGGCTACACCTTC
CDR3aa: CASSLAGGHGYTF

v_gene: TRBV30
abundance: NA
j_gene: TRBJ1-3
d_gene: TRBD1
len: 12
CDR3nt: TGTGCCTGGAGTGGGACAGGGTACACCATATATTTT
CDR3aa: CAWSGTGYTIYF

v_gene: TRBV4-2
abundance: NA
j_gene: TRBJ2-6
d_gene: TRBD1
len: 18
CDR3nt: TGTGCCAGCAGCCAAGAAGGGGGCAGCGCCTCTGGGGCCAACGTCCTGACTTTC
CDR3aa: CASSQEGGSASGANVLTF

v_gene: TRBV7-8
abundance: NA
j_gene: TRBJ1-4
d_gene: TRBD1
len: 14
CDR3nt: TGTGCCAGCAGCCAGGACAGGGGGCGCGTAGAACTGTTTTTT
CDR3aa: CASSQDRGRVELFF

v_gene: TRBV25-1
abundance: NA
j_gene: TRBJ2-5
d_gene: NA
len: 17
CDR3nt: TGTGCCAGCAGTGAACGCCAGGGGTCCACTAACCAAGAGACCCAGTACTTC
CDR3aa: CASSERQGSTNQETQYF

v_gene: TRBV11-3
abundance: NA
j_gene: TRBJ2-1
d_gene: TRBD2
len: 17
CDR3nt: TGTGCCAGCAGCTTAGGCGGCGGGAGGGAGGCCTACAATGAGCAGTTCTTC
CDR3aa: CASSLGGGREAYNEQFF

v_gene: TRBV2
abundance: NA
j_gene: TRBJ1-1
d_gene: TRBD1
len: 14
CDR3nt: TGTGCCAGCCCCGTTGACAGGGTGGGTACTGAAGCTTTCTTT
CDR3aa: CASPVDRVGTEAFF

v_gene: TRBV2
abundance: NA
j_gene: TRBJ1-1
d_gene: NA
len: 13
CDR3nt: TGTGCCAGCGCCACAGGGAGGAACACTGAAGCTTTCTTT
CDR3aa: CASATGRNTEAFF

v_gene: TRBV29-1
abundance: NA
j_gene: TRBJ1-3
d_gene: NA
len: 13
CDR3nt: TGCAGCGCTGCGAGGTCCTCTGGAAACACCATATATTTT
CDR3aa: CSAARSSGNTIYF

v_gene: TRBV5-5
abundance: NA
j_gene: TRBJ2-1
d_gene: TRBD1
len: 15
CDR3nt: TGTGCCAGCAGCTGGGGACAGGGAGAGTACAATGAGCAGTTCTTC
CDR3aa: CASSWGQGEYNEQFF